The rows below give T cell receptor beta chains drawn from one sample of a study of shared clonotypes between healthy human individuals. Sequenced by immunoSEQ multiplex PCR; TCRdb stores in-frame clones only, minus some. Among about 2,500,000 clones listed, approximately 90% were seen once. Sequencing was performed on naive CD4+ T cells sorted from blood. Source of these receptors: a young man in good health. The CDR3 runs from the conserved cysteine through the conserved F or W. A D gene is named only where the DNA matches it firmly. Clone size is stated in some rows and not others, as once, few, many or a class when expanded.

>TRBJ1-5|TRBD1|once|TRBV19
TGTGCCAGCAGACAGGGGGCAGCTAGCAATCAGCCCCAGCATTTT
CASRQGAASNQPQHF
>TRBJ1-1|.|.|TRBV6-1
TGTGCCAGCAGGGGCCAAAAGGTCACTGAAGCTTTCTTT
CASRGQKVTEAFF
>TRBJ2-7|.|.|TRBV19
TGTGCCAGTAGTTCCCGGGCCGGTAGGGGCGAGCAGTACTTC
CASSSRAGRGEQYF
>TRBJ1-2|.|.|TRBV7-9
TGTGCCAGCAGCTTAGAAGGTTTTGATGGCTACACCTTC
CASSLEGFDGYTF
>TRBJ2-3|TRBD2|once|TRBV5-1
TGCGCCAGCAGCCGTAGCGGGGAAACAAGAGCTACGCAGTATTTT
CASSRSGETRATQYF
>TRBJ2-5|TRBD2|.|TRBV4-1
TGCGCCAGCAGCCTTGGGACTAGCGGAGTCCAAGAGACCCAGTACTTC
CASSLGTSGVQETQYF
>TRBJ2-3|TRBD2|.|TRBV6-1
TGTGCCAGCAGTGACGATTTGAGCGGGAGGAGCACAGATACGCAGTATTTT
CASSDDLSGRSTDTQYF
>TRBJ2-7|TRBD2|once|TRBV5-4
TGTGCCAGCAGCTTGGTGTCTAGCGGAGCCTACGAGCAGTACTTC
CASSLVSSGAYEQYF
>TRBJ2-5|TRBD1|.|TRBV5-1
TGCGCCAGCAGCAAATTTCCCCGGGACAGGGGGACGGAGTTAGAGACCCAGTACTTC
CASSKFPRDRGTELETQYF
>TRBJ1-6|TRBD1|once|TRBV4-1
TGCGCCAGCAGCCAAGAGACAGGTCGGACAGGGGGCAAAAATTCACCCCTCCACTTT
CASSQETGRTGGKNSPLHF
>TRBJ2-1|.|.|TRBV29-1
TGCAGCTCCTGGGGGGCGGGGCCCTACAATGAGCAGTTCTTC
CSSWGAGPYNEQFF
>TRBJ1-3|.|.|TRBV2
TGTGCCAGCAGTGAGAGTGAAGGGTTCTCTGGAAACACCATATATTTT
CASSESEGFSGNTIYF